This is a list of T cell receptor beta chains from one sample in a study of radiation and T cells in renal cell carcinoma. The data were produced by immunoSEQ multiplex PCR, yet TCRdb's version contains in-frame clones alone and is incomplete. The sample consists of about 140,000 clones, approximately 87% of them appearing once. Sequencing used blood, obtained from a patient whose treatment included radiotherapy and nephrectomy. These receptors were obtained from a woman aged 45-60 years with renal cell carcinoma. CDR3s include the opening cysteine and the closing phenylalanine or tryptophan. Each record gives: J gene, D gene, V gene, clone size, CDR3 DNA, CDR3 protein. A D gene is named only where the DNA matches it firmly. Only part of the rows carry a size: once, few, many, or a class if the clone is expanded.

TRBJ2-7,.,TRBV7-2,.,TGTGCCAGCAGCAACAGGGTTTACTACGAGCAGTACTTC,CASSNRVYYEQYF
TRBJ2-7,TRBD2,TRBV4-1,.,TGCGCCAGCAGCGTTGAGATGATGACTAGCGGAAATTACGAGCAGTACTTC,CASSVEMMTSGNYEQYF
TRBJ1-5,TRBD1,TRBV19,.,TGTGCCAGTAAACCTGACAGGGGGCTAGGCAATCAGCCCCAGCATTTT,CASKPDRGLGNQPQHF
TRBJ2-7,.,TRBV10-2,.,TGCGCCAGCAGTGGATGGAGGGACTCCTACGAGCAGTACTTC,CASSGWRDSYEQYF
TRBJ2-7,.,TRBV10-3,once,TGTGCCATCAGTGAGTCTGGTGGGAGTATCTACGAGCAGTACTTC,CAISESGGSIYEQYF
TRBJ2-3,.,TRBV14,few,TGTGCCAGCAGCCTACGATATGCCACAGATACGCAGTATTTT,CASSLRYATDTQYF
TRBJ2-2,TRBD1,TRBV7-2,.,TGTGCCAGCAGCCCAAGGACAGGGAACACCGGGGAGCTGTTTTTT,CASSPRTGNTGELFF
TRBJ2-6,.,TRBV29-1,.,TGCAGCGTCCGCGGGACCTCTGGGGCCAACGTCCTGACTTTC,CSVRGTSGANVLTF
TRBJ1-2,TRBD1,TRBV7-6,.,TGTGCCAGCAGCTCACCCTCGGGACAGAATGGCTACACCTTC,CASSSPSGQNGYTF
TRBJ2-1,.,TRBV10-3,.,TGTGCCATCAGTACCGGGACTGCATACAATGAGCAGTTCTTC,CAISTGTAYNEQFF
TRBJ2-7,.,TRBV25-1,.,TGTGCCAGCAGTGTCCCTCACGGGGCCTACGAGCAGTACTTC,CASSVPHGAYEQYF
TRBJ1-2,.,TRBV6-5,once,TGTGCCAGCAGCGCTCGGACGGGGGGCTATGGCTACACCTTC,CASSARTGGYGYTF